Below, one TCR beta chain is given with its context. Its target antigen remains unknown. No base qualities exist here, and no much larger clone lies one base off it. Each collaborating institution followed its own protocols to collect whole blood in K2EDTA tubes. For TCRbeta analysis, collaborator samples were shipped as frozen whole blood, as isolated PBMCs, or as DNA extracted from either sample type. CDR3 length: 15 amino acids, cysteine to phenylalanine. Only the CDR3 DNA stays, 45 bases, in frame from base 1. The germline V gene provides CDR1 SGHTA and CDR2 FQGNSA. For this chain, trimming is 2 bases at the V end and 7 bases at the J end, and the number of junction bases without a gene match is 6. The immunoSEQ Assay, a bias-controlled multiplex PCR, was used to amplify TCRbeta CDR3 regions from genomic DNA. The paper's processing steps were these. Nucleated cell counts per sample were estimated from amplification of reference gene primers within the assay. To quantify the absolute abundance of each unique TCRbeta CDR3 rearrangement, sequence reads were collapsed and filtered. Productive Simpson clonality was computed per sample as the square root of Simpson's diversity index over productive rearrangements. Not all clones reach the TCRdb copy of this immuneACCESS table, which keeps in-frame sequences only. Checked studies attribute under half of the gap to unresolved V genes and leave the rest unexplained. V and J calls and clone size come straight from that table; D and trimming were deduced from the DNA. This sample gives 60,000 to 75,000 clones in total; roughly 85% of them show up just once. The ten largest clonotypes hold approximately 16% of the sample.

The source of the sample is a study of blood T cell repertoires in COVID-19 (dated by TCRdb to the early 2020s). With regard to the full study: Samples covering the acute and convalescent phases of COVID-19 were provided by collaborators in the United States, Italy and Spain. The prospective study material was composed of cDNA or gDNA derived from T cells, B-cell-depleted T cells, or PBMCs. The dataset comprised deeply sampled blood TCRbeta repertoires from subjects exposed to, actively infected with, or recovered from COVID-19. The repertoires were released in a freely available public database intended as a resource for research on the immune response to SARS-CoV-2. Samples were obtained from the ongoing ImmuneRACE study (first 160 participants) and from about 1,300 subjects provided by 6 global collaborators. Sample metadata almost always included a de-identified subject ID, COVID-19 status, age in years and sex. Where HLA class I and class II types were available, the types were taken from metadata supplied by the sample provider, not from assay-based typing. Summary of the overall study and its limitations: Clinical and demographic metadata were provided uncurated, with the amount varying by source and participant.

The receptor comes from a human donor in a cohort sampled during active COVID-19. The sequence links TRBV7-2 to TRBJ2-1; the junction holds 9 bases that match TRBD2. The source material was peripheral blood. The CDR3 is CASSLRSSGVNEQFF. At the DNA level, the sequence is TGTGCCAGCAGCTTAAGGTCTAGCGGGGTGAATGAGCAGTTCTTC.